Below are 24 T cell receptor beta chains sequenced from a single sample in a study of cytomegalovirus exposure and HLA in healthy donors. PCR involved 60 Vbeta and 13 Jbeta primers. The table came from immunoSEQ multiplex PCR; TCRdb's copy has only in-frame clones and leaves some out. The data show about 160,000 clones, and the top ten clones hold 2% to 2.5%. Source material: PBMCs. These receptors were taken from a man aged 25 to 45 in good health and CMV-seronegative.

The chain is built from TRBV7-2 and TRBJ1-1; tentative D call: TRBD1 (5 bases). This CDR3 contains 17 residues. V was shortened by 0 bases and J by 0 bases, with 14 bases between the two germline ends. In germline, CDR1 is SGHTA, CDR2 FQGNSA. The CDR3 region has the DNA TGTGCCAGCAGCTTAGCCGGGCGCGGGGCCTTGAACACTGAAGCTTTCTTT. It specifies CASSLAGRGALNTEAFF.

This chain connects TRBV7-8 to TRBJ1-5; D gene uncertain. Per germline, CDR1 SGHVS and CDR2 FQNEAQ. The CDR3 has 15 residues. Trimming stripped 5 bases from V and 1 base from J, with 12 bases between. CDR3 sequence: CASSRLGGSNQPQHF. In nucleotides, the CDR3 is TGTGCCAGCAGCCGGTTAGGAGGGAGCAATCAGCCCCAGCATTTT.

The chain is built from TRBV7-3 and TRBJ1-1; D possibly corresponds to TRBD1 (6 bases). CDR1 is SGHTA, CDR2 FQGTGA, per germline. The V and J ends lost 5 bases and 1 base respectively, with 11 bases between them. The CDR3 loop spans 14 amino acids. CDR3 residues: CASSPTGWNTEAFF. The CDR3 bases are TGTGCCAGCAGCCCGACAGGATGGAACACTGAAGCTTTCTTT.

V is TRBV19 and J is TRBJ2-1, with 9 bases that match TRBD2. With V trimmed by 8 bases and J by 2 bases, 7 bases remained unmatched. This CDR3 is built from 15 residues. In germline, CDR1 is LNHDA, CDR2 SQIVND (reference sequence). CDR3 sequence (DNA): TGTGCCAGTTGTAGCGGGAGAGGGACCTACAATGAGCAGTTCTTC. Its translation: CASCSGRGTYNEQFF. Supplemented by reference TRBV19 and TRBJ2-1, the full variable domain reads DGGITQSPKYLFRKEGQNVTLSCEQNLNHDAMYWYRQDPGQGLRLIYYSQIVNDFQKGDIAEGYSVSREKKESFPLTVTSAQKNPTAFYLCASCSGRGTYNEQFFGPGTRLTVL.

The genes are TRBV5-5 and TRBJ2-7; no clear D. The CDR3 has 14 residues. The V gene's germline CDR1 is SGHKS and CDR2 YYEKEE (reference sequence). V was pared by 0 bases and J by 2 bases, with 9 bases between. CDR3 DNA: TGTGCCAGCAGCTTGGCACAGTTCACCTACGAGCAGTACTTC. Translating gives CASSLAQFTYEQYF. Using reference TRBV5-5 and TRBJ2-7 for the parts outside the CDR3, the full variable domain is DAGVTQSPTHLIKTRGQQVTLRCSPISGHKSVSWYQQVLGQGPQFIFQYYEKEERGRGNFPDRFSARQFPNYSSELNVNALLLGDSALYLCASSLAQFTYEQYFGPGTRLTVT.

CDR3 coding DNA: TGTGCCAGCAGTTACTCCCCCGGTTTCTCCTACGAGCAGTACTTC. Encoded protein: CASSYSPGFSYEQYF. The chain carries TRBV6-6 and TRBJ2-7; D is unclear. CDR1 and CDR2 from the germline V gene are MNHNY and SVGAGI (reference sequence). This CDR3 contains 15 residues. Trimming took off 0 bases at V and 0 bases at J, with 9 bases between the two ends.

The chain uses TRBV29-1 and TRBJ1-2; D possibly corresponds to TRBD1 (6 bases). The CDR3 is 15 amino acids. Trimming stripped 0 bases from V and 7 bases from J, with 18 bases between. Germline lookup yields CDR1 SQVTM and CDR2 ANQGSEA. The CDR3 here is CSVEDFSNRAVGYTF. CDR3 nucleotides: TGCAGCGTTGAAGATTTTTCGAACAGGGCGGTTGGCTACACCTTC. Based on the CDR3 plus reference TRBV29-1 and TRBJ1-2, the full variable domain is SAVISQKPSRDICQRGTSLTIQCQVDSQVTMMFWYRQQPGQSLTLIATANQGSEATYESGFVIDKFPISRPNLTFSTLTVSNMSPEDSSIYLCSVEDFSNRAVGYTFGSGTRLTVV.

This chain links TRBV4-2 with TRBJ1-1, with D maybe TRBD1 (6 bases). The CDR3 has 15 residues. V dropped 3 bases and J dropped 1 base, with 12 bases sitting between them. Germline V lookup: CDR1 LGHNA, CDR2 YNFKEQ. CDR3 coding DNA: TGTGCCAGCAGCCAGCATGCACAGGGGAACACTGAAGCTTTCTTT. It translates to CASSQHAQGNTEAFF.

This chain links TRBV10-3 with TRBJ1-1; D is unclear. The CDR3 loop spans 11 amino acids. Germline V gives CDR1 ENHRY, CDR2 SYGVKD. V lost 11 bases, J lost 1 base, and 8 bases lay in between. CDR3 in DNA: TGTGCCTCCGGGGAGAACACTGAAGCTTTCTTT. Translated, it gives CASGENTEAFF.

The chain links TRBV11-3 to TRBJ2-7, with TRBD2 identical over 12 bases. With V trimmed by 1 base and J by 0 bases, 4 bases remained unmatched. Germline CDR1 reads SGHNT; CDR2 reads YENEEA. There are 17 residues in the CDR3. CDR3 in amino acids: CASSLAPSGRASYEQYF. The DNA of the CDR3 is TGTGCCAGCAGCTTAGCTCCTAGCGGGAGGGCCTCCTACGAGCAGTACTTC.

This chain uses TRBV5-4 with TRBJ2-1; D is perhaps TRBD2 (6 bases). Germline CDR1 and CDR2: SGHNT and YYREEE (reference sequence). V was clipped by 2 bases and J by 3 bases, with 12 bases between them. CDR3 size: 15 residues. In DNA form, the CDR3 reads TGTGCCAGCAGCTTACCCGGGACTTTCTACAATGAGCAGTTCTTC. The encoded protein is CASSLPGTFYNEQFF.

The J gene is TRBJ2-7, the V gene TRBV11-2; 7 bases are a match to TRBD2. Trimming at V came to 1 base and at J to 3 bases, leaving 3 bases not matched to a gene. CDR3 length: 14 amino acids. From germline, CDR1 is SGHAT and CDR2 FQNNGV. This chain's CDR3 is CASSLGGSFYEQYF. CDR3 sequence (DNA): TGTGCCAGCAGCTTAGGCGGGAGTTTCTACGAGCAGTACTTC.

The chain uses TRBV27 and TRBJ1-4; a weak D match, TRBD1 (6 bases). CDR3 length equals 14 residues. The germline V and J ends were trimmed by 5 bases and 5 bases, with 12 bases remaining between them. Germline values: CDR1 MNHEY, CDR2 SMNVEV (reference sequence). The CDR3 nucleotides are TGTGCCAGCAGTAGAGGGGGGGGAAATGAAAAACTGTTTTTT. Its protein product is CASSRGGGNEKLFF.

The genes are TRBV28 and TRBJ1-2; perhaps TRBD1 as D (6 bases). The CDR3 is made up of 14 amino acids. V gave up 3 bases and J gave up 5 bases, with 13 bases separating them. From germline, CDR1 is MDHEN and CDR2 SYDVKM. CDR3 amino acids: CASSFLRGKYGYTF. The DNA for the CDR3 is TGTGCCAGCAGTTTTCTGAGGGGGAAGTATGGCTACACCTTC.

The chain carries TRBV6-5 and TRBJ1-2; D is perhaps TRBD1 (6 bases). The V end was cut by 2 bases, the J end by 7 bases, with 11 bases between. The CDR3 loop spans 13 amino acids. The germline gives CDR1 MNHEY, CDR2 SVGAGI. CDR3: CASSYQQGSGYTF. CDR3 sequence (DNA): TGTGCCAGCAGTTACCAACAGGGTAGTGGCTACACCTTC.

The CDR3 protein is CASSYSSRISGNTIYF. The CDR3 DNA sequence: TGTGCCAGCAGTTACTCGAGCCGAATCTCTGGAAACACCATATATTTT. This chain links TRBV6-5 with TRBJ1-3; D gene unclear. Germline-derived CDR1 and CDR2 are MNHEY and SVGAGI. The CDR3 consists of 16 residues. V lost 0 bases and J lost 0, with 9 bases in between.

The rearrangement joins TRBV30 to TRBJ1-2; 12 nucleotides line up with TRBD1. CDR1 is GTSNPN and CDR2 is SVGIG in the germline V gene (reference sequence). V lost 2 bases and J lost 7; bases outside the gene matches: 5. The CDR3 has 14 residues. The CDR3: CAWSWDRGRGGYTF. The CDR3 DNA follows: TGTGCCTGGAGTTGGGACAGGGGGCGAGGTGGCTACACCTTC.

This rearrangement joins TRBV5-1 to TRBJ1-1, with D perhaps matching TRBD1 (5 bases). V lost 0 bases, J lost 7 bases, and 16 bases lay in between. This CDR3 contains 15 residues. Germline-derived CDR1 and CDR2 are SGHRS and YFSETQ. In DNA, the CDR3 is TGCGCCAGCAGCTTGGAGCCAGGGTGGCTAGGTGAAGCTTTCTTT. Translation: CASSLEPGWLGEAFF.

The chain couples TRBV7-9 to TRBJ2-7; 7 bases align to TRBD1. In germline, CDR1 is SEHNR, CDR2 FQNEAQ (reference sequence). After removal of 4 bases from V and 5 bases from J, the junction contained 8 bases not matched to a gene. The CDR3 is made up of 14 amino acids. CDR3 bases: TGTGCCAGCAGCTCCAGTACAGGGGCCGACGAGCAGTACTTC. This sequence encodes CASSSSTGADEQYF.

The gene calls are TRBV11-2 and TRBJ1-1; unclear D gene. Trimming removed 6 bases at V and 10 bases at J, with 27 bases between. CDR1 is SGHAT, CDR2 FQNNGV, per germline. The CDR3 sequence is 16 residues long. The CDR3 nucleotides are TGTGCCAGCAGTCTATCCCCTATCGGAGGGTCCGGTCGAGCTTTCTTT. Its protein product is CASSLSPIGGSGRAFF.

The chain recombines TRBV6-1 with TRBJ1-5; D ambiguous. This CDR3 is 15 amino acids long. V dropped 2 bases and J dropped 2 bases, with 10 bases sitting between them. The V gene's germline CDR1 is MNHNS and CDR2 SASEGT. This CDR3 reads CASSELEGGNQPQHF. CDR3 in DNA: TGTGCCAGCAGTGAATTGGAGGGAGGCAATCAGCCCCAGCATTTT.

With respect to this clone: One end of the junction is discordant with germline, which a read error may explain. V gene TRBV10-3 combines with J gene TRBJ2-2, with 8 bases fitting TRBD2. This CDR3 spans 12 amino acids. The germline V gene encodes CDR1 ENHRY and CDR2 SYGVKD. This chain's CDR3 is CAVRREAGELFF. The CDR3 nucleotides read TGTGCCGTCAGGCGGGAGGCCGGGGAGCTGTTTTTT.

V is TRBV9 and J is TRBJ2-5, with 7 bases aligning to TRBD2. CDR1 is SGDLS and CDR2 is YYNGEE in the germline V gene. V dropped 4 bases and J dropped 7; count of bases not matched to a gene: 10. CDR3 length: 14 amino acids. CDR3 nucleotide sequence: TGTGCCAGCAGCCCTTGGACTGGGAGGGGGACCCAGTACTTC. Its translation is CASSPWTGRGTQYF.

This sequence joins TRBV10-3 and TRBJ2-3, with TRBD1 matching over 9 bases. V was clipped by 3 bases and J by 1 base; unmatched bases: 5. The CDR3 runs to 16 residues. The germline V gene encodes CDR1 ENHRY and CDR2 SYGVKD. The CDR3 bases are TGTGCCATCAGTGACCGGGACAGGGCCGGCACAGATACGCAGTATTTT. As protein: CAISDRDRAGTDTQYF.